The clone carrying this TCR beta chain showed up many times. The data originate from a study of T cells after yellow fever vaccination. The junction had 7 bases not matched to a gene; V was cut back by 6 bases and J by 4 bases. In germline, CDR1 is WSHSY, CDR2 SAAADI. The CDR3 covers 14 residues. TCRdb independently ran MiXCR on the 5' RACE reads; one entry per CDR3 protein. The sample has 300,000 to 400,000 distinct CDR3 sequences, over 5% seen once. The TCR was taken from a man aged 30 to 45 who received the YFV17D yellow fever vaccine. The genes are TRBV10-2 and TRBJ2-7, with TRBD2 matching 9 bases. The specimen comprised PBMCs, sampled 5 days after the yellow fever booster vaccination. The CDR3 is CASSKTSGLYEQYF. The DNA of the CDR3 is TGCGCCAGCAGCAAGACTAGCGGCCTATACGAGCAGTACTTC.